This is a list of T cell receptor beta chains from one sample in a study of blood T cell repertoires in COVID-19. Here immunoSEQ multiplex PCR was the method, and the copy in TCRdb shows in-frame clones only, minus some. The data contain fewer than 600,000 clones, 88% of them seen just once; the ten biggest clones take up 1.5% to 2%. The sample taken for sequencing was PBMCs or T cells enriched from blood (not recorded which). These receptors came from a woman aged 40-49 years who had recovered from COVID-19. The CDR3 runs from the conserved cysteine through the conserved F or W. A D gene is named only where the DNA matches it firmly.

J	D	length	V	CDR3	DNA
TRBJ2-3	NA	15	TRBV28	CASSSRTVHTDTQYF	TGTGCCAGCAGCTCAAGGACAGTCCACACAGATACGCAGTATTTT
TRBJ2-2	NA	15	TRBV5-1	CASSLDRGLTGELFF	TGCGCCAGCAGCTTGGACCGGGGATTAACCGGGGAGCTGTTTTTT
TRBJ2-3	TRBD2	17	TRBV10-3	CAISGARLAGYTDTQYF	TGTGCCATCAGTGGGGCTAGACTAGCGGGGTACACAGATACGCAGTATTTT
TRBJ2-1	NA	14	TRBV5-1	CASSSQGINEGQFF	TGCGCCAGCAGCTCCCAGGGAATTAATGAAGGGCAGTTCTTC
TRBJ1-5	NA	15	TRBV5-5	CASSLTGPSNQPQHF	TGTGCCAGCAGCTTGACAGGCCCCTCCAATCAGCCCCAGCATTTT
TRBJ2-2	TRBD2	17	TRBV4-1	CASSQGLAGIYTGELFF	TGCGCCAGCAGCCAAGGCCTAGCGGGGATATACACCGGGGAGCTGTTTTTT
TRBJ1-1	TRBD1	14	TRBV27	CASSGQALNTEAFF	TGTGCCAGCAGTGGACAGGCCCTTAACACTGAAGCTTTCTTT
TRBJ1-1	TRBD1	16	TRBV5-1	CASSYGTGGLNTEAFF	TGCGCCAGCAGCTATGGGACAGGGGGCCTCAACACTGAAGCTTTCTTT
TRBJ2-1	NA	13	TRBV6-4	CASSDSRSGEQFF	TGTGCCAGCAGTGACTCCAGGTCTGGGGAGCAGTTCTTC
TRBJ1-1	NA	12	TRBV5-5	CASITGNTEAFF	TGTGCCAGTATTACAGGGAACACTGAAGCTTTCTTT
TRBJ1-4	NA	12	TRBV19	CASSNRDEKLFF	TGTGCCAGTAGTAACAGGGATGAAAAACTGTTTTTT
TRBJ1-2	NA	12	TRBV6-5	CASSRGRYGYTF	TGTGCCAGCAGTCGGGGGAGATATGGCTACACCTTC
TRBJ1-5	NA	15	TRBV4-3	CASSQDGRSNQPQHF	TGCGCCAGCAGCCAAGATGGCAGGAGCAATCAGCCCCAGCATTTT
TRBJ1-6	NA	14	TRBV5-6	CASSLDWERTPLHF	TGTGCCAGCAGCCTGGACTGGGAGAGGACACCCCTCCACTTT
TRBJ1-1	TRBD1	15	TRBV6-5	CASSYSTGADTEAFF	TGTGCCAGCAGCTACTCGACAGGGGCGGACACTGAAGCTTTCTTT
TRBJ2-1	TRBD1	13	TRBV18	CASSPTGGHEQFF	TGTGCCAGCTCACCAACAGGGGGCCATGAGCAGTTCTTC
TRBJ2-7	TRBD1	14	TRBV2	CASSEGTGRGRQYF	TGTGCCAGCAGTGAAGGGACAGGGAGAGGAAGGCAGTACTTC
TRBJ1-1	TRBD1	14	TRBV5-1	CASSRTGASTEAFF	TGCGCCAGCAGCCGGACAGGGGCCTCCACTGAAGCTTTCTTT
TRBJ2-2	TRBD1	15	TRBV2	CASSGGQLIPGELFF	TGTGCCAGCAGTGGGGGACAGTTGATCCCCGGGGAGCTGTTTTTT
TRBJ2-1	TRBD2	16	TRBV5-4	CASSFTSGSQYNEQFF	TGTGCCAGCAGCTTTACTAGCGGGAGTCAGTACAATGAGCAGTTCTTC
TRBJ2-5	NA	15	TRBV9	CASSVGAAKQETQYF	TGTGCCAGCAGCGTAGGTGCGGCAAAACAAGAGACCCAGTACTTC
TRBJ2-7	TRBD2	20	TRBV4-3	CASSQAGASGSGDTSYEQYF	TGCGCCAGCAGCCAAGCTGGGGCTAGCGGGAGCGGAGACACCTCCTACGAGCAGTACTTC
TRBJ1-2	NA	15	TRBV4-1	CASSQDRFGAYGYTF	TGCGCCAGCAGCCAAGATAGGTTTGGGGCTTATGGCTACACCTTC
TRBJ1-5	TRBD1	14	TRBV19	CASETGYSNQPQHF	TGTGCCAGCGAGACAGGGTATAGCAATCAGCCCCAGCATTTT
TRBJ2-5	TRBD1	14	TRBV5-1	CASSSGTGSETQYF	TGCGCCAGCAGCTCCGGGACAGGGTCGGAGACCCAGTACTTC
TRBJ1-2	TRBD1	15	TRBV3-1/TRBV3-2	CASSHWTGANYGYTF	TGTGCCAGCAGCCACTGGACAGGAGCTAACTATGGCTACACCTTC
TRBJ1-5	TRBD1	14	TRBV27	CASSLVGTGQPQHF	TGTGCCAGCAGTTTAGTTGGGACAGGCCAGCCCCAGCATTTT
TRBJ1-2	NA	14	TRBV25-1	CASSDPAGRYGYTF	TGTGCCAGCAGTGACCCCGCGGGACGCTATGGCTACACCTTC
TRBJ1-2	NA	14	TRBV28	CASGTTARGYGYTF	TGTGCCAGCGGTACGACAGCCCGGGGGTATGGCTACACCTTC
TRBJ2-3	NA	11	TRBV29-1	CSVYGADTQYF	TGCAGCGTTTACGGGGCAGATACGCAGTATTTT